This T cell receptor (beta chain) comes out of a study of shared clonotypes between healthy human individuals. Here immunoSEQ multiplex PCR was the method, and the copy in TCRdb shows in-frame clones only, minus some. The table includes approximately 2.4 million clones, 90% to 96% detected once. Material for sequencing was naive CD4+ T cells sorted from blood. Sample subset: CD45RA+ positively selected. The receptor comes from a man younger than 35 in good health.

The CDR3 loop reads CASSLTSGTFYEQYF. CDR3 DNA sequence: TGTGCCAGCAGCTTAACGTCAGGGACGTTTTACGAGCAGTACTTC. The rearrangement links TRBV7-9 to TRBJ2-7; D tentatively fits TRBD1 or TRBD2 (5 bases each). The V end lost 2 bases, the J end lost 4 bases, and 15 bases lay between the germline ends. The CDR3 runs 15 residues. Germline V CDR1 and CDR2: SEHNR, FQNEAQ (reference sequence).